These 17 T cell receptor beta chains came from one sample sequenced in a study of T cells in Graves' hyperthyroidism and ophthalmopathy. Amplification targeted TCR beta CDR3 regions from RNA transcripts. A first-round RT-PCR of the TCR CDR3 used the HTBI primer set. Via MiXCR, TCRdb re-called the multiplex PCR reads, giving one row per CDR3 protein. The sample includes under 350,000 distinct CDR3 sequences, about 15% of them seen just once. The sequenced sample was blood. The source of these receptors is a woman in her sixties or seventies with Graves' ophthalmopathy.

The V call is TRBV27, the J call TRBJ2-3; no firm D call. Between the trimmed V and J ends, which lost 5 bases and 4 bases, there was a span of 10 bases. CDR3 length: 13 residues. Germline V gene lookup returns CDR1 MNHEY and CDR2 SMNVEV (reference sequence). In nucleotides, the CDR3 is TGTGCCAGCAGTGATTTAGTTCCAGATACGCAGTATTTT. Its translation is CASSDLVPDTQYF.

This clonotype was counted only a few times. The chain links TRBV9 to TRBJ2-7, with 8 bases matching TRBD1. The V and J ends lost 4 bases and 5 bases, in that order; junction bases with no gene match: 8. Per the germline V gene, CDR1 is SGDLS and CDR2 is YYNGEE. This CDR3 has 14 residues. The CDR3 DNA follows: TGTGCCAGCAGCCCCAGGACAGGGATAGACGAGCAGTACTTC. It codes for CASSPRTGIDEQYF.

This clonotype has a count of ten or more. CDR3 DNA: TGTGCCAGTTTCTCCGGGAGCACAGATACGCAGTATTTT. It translates to CASFSGSTDTQYF. The genes are TRBV18 and TRBJ2-3, with D hard to call. The CDR3 has 13 residues. Trimming pared 9 bases from V and 0 bases from J, leaving 10 bases between. The germline V gene encodes CDR1 KGHSH and CDR2 LQKENI.

The V gene is TRBV7-6, the J gene TRBJ2-2; 8 positions agree with TRBD2. The CDR3 is 15 amino acids. The trim removed 5 bases at V and 5 bases at J, leaving 7 bases unmatched. In germline, CDR1 is SGHVS, CDR2 FNYEAQ. The DNA for the CDR3 is TGTGCCAGCAGCCAACACCGGGAGGGTACCGGGGAGCTGTTTTTT. The encoded protein is CASSQHREGTGELFF. Variable domain in full (rest from reference TRBV7-6 and TRBJ2-2): GAGVSQSPRYKVTKRGQDVALRCDPISGHVSLYWYRQALGQGPEFLTYFNYEAQQDKSGLPNDRFSAERPEGSISTLTIQRTEQRDSAMYRCASSQHREGTGELFFGEGSRLTVL.

In its sample, this clonotype was seen a few times. This chain uses TRBV27 with TRBJ1-5; D remains unclear. This CDR3 spans 13 amino acids. Germline CDR1 reads MNHEY; CDR2 reads SMNVEV (reference sequence). V lost 5 bases, J lost 6 bases, and 11 bases lay in between. CDR3 sequence reads: CASSPPGGQPQHF. The DNA of the CDR3 is TGTGCCAGCAGTCCACCAGGCGGTCAGCCCCAGCATTTT.

This clonotype was seen ten or more times. This chain joins TRBV4-1 and TRBJ1-2, with TRBD1 matching 7 bases. The V gene's germline CDR1 is MGHRA and CDR2 YSYEKL. The length of the CDR3 is 17 residues. J was trimmed by 4 bases and V by 0 bases; bases with no gene match: 11. The CDR3 protein is CASSQDQRTGVTYGYTF. The CDR3, as DNA: TGCGCCAGCAGCCAAGATCAGCGGACAGGAGTTACCTATGGCTACACCTTC.

V and J are TRBV5-5 and TRBJ1-6; unclear D gene. V was shortened by 2 bases and J by 0 bases, with 12 bases between the two germline ends. The CDR3 contains 17 residues. Germline V CDR1 and CDR2: SGHKS, YYEKEE (reference sequence). The CDR3 DNA follows: TGTGCCAGCAGCTTTGGGTTTCCGAGCTCCTATAATTCACCCCTCCACTTT. It specifies CASSFGFPSSYNSPLHF.

V usage is TRBV20-1 and J usage is TRBJ2-5; TRBD2 agrees at 14 bases. The CDR3 covers 15 residues. The germline CDR1 and CDR2 sequences are DFQATT and SNEGSKA (reference sequence). The CDR3 loop is CRAVGLAGDKETQYF. DNA for the CDR3: TGCAGGGCCGTGGGACTAGCGGGGGACAAAGAGACCCAGTACTTC.

Of note for this clonotype: One base away lies a much larger clone, so this may be a sequencing read error. V is TRBV2 and J is TRBJ1-6; TRBD1 aligns across 9 bases. The germline V gene has CDR1 SNHLY and CDR2 FYNNEI. J lost 12 bases, V lost 3 bases, and 6 bases had no gene match. The CDR3 extends over 14 amino acids. The CDR3 coding sequence is TGTGCCAGCAGTGAGGGGACAGGGTGGAAACCCCTCCACTTT. Residues: CASSEGTGWKPLHF.

In this sample, this clonotype turned up many times. V is TRBV6-2 or TRBV6-3 and J is TRBJ1-2; D is unclear. Per germline, CDR1 MNHEY and CDR2 SVGEGT. The V and J ends lost 0 bases and 4 bases respectively, with 6 bases between them. The CDR3 is 13 residues long. The CDR3 DNA sequence: TGTGCCAGCAGTTACTCCGAGCTCTATGGCTACACCTTC. It is translated as CASSYSELYGYTF.

This clonotype was found a few times. The rearrangement links TRBV6-1 to TRBJ2-1, with D perhaps matching TRBD1 or TRBD2 (6 bases each). Trimming removed 5 bases from V and 3 bases from J, with 17 bases in between. Looked up from germline, CDR1 is MNHNS and CDR2 is SASEGT. The CDR3 extends over 16 amino acids. CDR3 in DNA: TGTGCCAGCAGTAGGGGATTGGGGGGCATCTACAATGAGCAGTTCTTC. Encoded protein: CASSRGLGGIYNEQFF.

At least ten counts were recorded for this clonotype. This rearrangement joins TRBV6-6 to TRBJ1-1, with a tentative D call TRBD1 (5 bases). Germline V gene lookup returns CDR1 MNHNY and CDR2 SVGAGI (reference sequence). V shed 2 bases and J shed 3 bases, with 10 bases lying between them. CDR3 length: 14 amino acids. CDR3 in amino acids: CASSYTRVDTEAFF. CDR3 DNA: TGTGCCAGCAGTTACACCAGGGTGGACACTGAAGCTTTCTTT.

This clonotype was counted ten times or more. J is TRBJ2-7 and V is TRBV27, with 10 bases aligning to TRBD1. The V gene's germline CDR1 is MNHEY and CDR2 SMNVEV (reference sequence). This CDR3 is built from 15 residues. V trimming: 3 bases; J trimming: 4 bases; junction bases outside the gene matches: 6. The CDR3 DNA follows: TGTGCCAGCAGTTTCGCCGGGACAGGGGCGTACGAGCAGTACTTC. Protein product: CASSFAGTGAYEQYF.

This clonotype was seen repeatedly, ten times or more. This chain connects TRBV5-8 to TRBJ2-5, with 8 nucleotides matching TRBD2. There are 16 residues in the CDR3. Germline V gene sequence: CDR1 SGHTS, CDR2 YDEGEE. V lost 7 bases and J lost 4; bases outside the gene matches: 15. The DNA of the CDR3 is TGTGCCAGCGATCCTTTGGCGGGGGGCCAGGGAGAGACCCAGTACTTC. This sequence encodes CASDPLAGGQGETQYF.

About this clonotype itself: One end of the junction is discordant with germline, which a read error may explain. The V call is TRBV7-6, the J call TRBJ1-4, with D unclear. The V gene's germline CDR1 is SGHVS and CDR2 FNYEAQ. This CDR3 comprises 15 residues. This chain's CDR3 is CASSTPGTTNEKLLF. CDR3 nucleotides: TGTGCCAGCAGCACACCGGGAACGACGAATGAAAAACTGCTTTTT.

This clonotype was detected many times. The chain carries TRBV7-8 and TRBJ2-3; D may be TRBD1 (6 bases). V was shortened by 3 bases and J by 0 bases, with 10 bases between the two germline ends. Germline assignment: CDR1 SGHVS and CDR2 FQNEAQ. This CDR3 is built from 15 residues. This chain's CDR3 is CASSLLGASTDTQYF. Here the CDR3 DNA reads TGTGCCAGCAGCTTGCTGGGGGCTAGCACAGATACGCAGTATTTT.

This clonotype was counted ten times or more. The chain employs TRBV27 and TRBJ1-2; 7 nucleotides agree with TRBD1. The V gene's germline CDR1 is MNHEY and CDR2 SMNVEV (reference sequence). The V segment lost 3 bases and the J segment 5 bases; nucleotides outside the gene matches: 9. This CDR3 contains 15 residues. The CDR3 DNA is TGTGCCAGCAGTTTTAGGGGGCGATTTTCTTATGGCTACACCTTC. Translating gives CASSFRGRFSYGYTF.